This T cell receptor (beta chain) was recovered during a study of beta chain features in type 1 diabetes. General study points: Type 1 diabetes patients showed a moderate but significant shortening of TCRB CDR3s in all four CD4+ subsets. Patients' naive, central memory and Treg TCRB repertoires seemed closer to one another than those of healthy donors.

The V and J ends lost 2 bases and 5 bases respectively, with 7 bases between them. CDR1 is SEHNR and CDR2 is FQNEAQ in the germline V gene (reference sequence). CDR3 length equals 13 residues. The isolated RNA, all of it, was reverse transcribed, so expressed TCRB transcripts were what got sequenced. Clones were read by immunoSEQ multiplex PCR, and TCRdb kept only the in-frame ones, dropping some. The table records over 200,000 clones, roughly a tenth of them present only once. In its sample, this clone was seen a few times. Its antigen is as yet unknown. J is TRBJ2-1 and V is TRBV7-9; tentative D call: TRBD2 (6 bases). The sequenced sample consisted of naive CD4+ T cells from blood. This clonotype was obtained from a man younger than 45 with type 1 diabetes. Written as DNA, the CDR3 is TGTGCCAGCAGCTTAAGGAGGGACAATGAGCAGTTCTTC. This encodes CASSLRRDNEQFF. Full variable domain (remainder filled in from reference TRBV7-9 and TRBJ2-1): DTGVSQNPRHKITKRGQNVTFRCDPISEHNRLYWYRQTLGQGPEFLTYFQNEAQLEKSRLLSDRFSAERPKGSFSTLEIQRTEQGDSAMYLCASSLRRDNEQFFGPGTRLTVL.